The 15 T cell receptor beta chains below come from one sample, sequenced in a study of T-cell memory formation after mild COVID-19. TCRdb re-called the 5' RACE reads through MiXCR, storing one row per CDR3 protein. The sample lists tens of thousands of distinct CDR3 sequences, roughly 13% occurring once. The sequencing input was PBMCs or a T cell subset sorted from them (not recorded which). These receptors were collected from an adult woman who had mild COVID-19 (a few samples of this study predate the infection). Cell type and time point are not known.

This clonotype was seen a few times. The DNA for the CDR3 is TGCGCCAGCAGCCTCCTTGCTAGCGGGGGGGCGGGAGATACGCAGTATTTT. This translates into CASSLLASGGAGDTQYF. This chain uses TRBV4-1 with TRBJ2-3; 12 bases map to TRBD2. The V gene end was trimmed by 4 bases and the J gene end by 5 bases; junction bases not matched to a gene: 10. CDR1 is MGHRA, CDR2 YSYEKL, per germline. The CDR3 consists of 17 residues.

The V call is TRBV18, the J call TRBJ2-1; 9 bases agree with TRBD2. J gave up 2 bases and V 4 bases, and 18 bases lay outside the gene matches. This CDR3 spans 20 amino acids. The germline gives CDR1 KGHSH, CDR2 LQKENI. CDR3: CASSHTRPIVSGGPYNEQFF. The CDR3 coding sequence is TGTGCCAGCTCACACACCCGACCGATTGTTAGCGGGGGACCCTACAATGAGCAGTTCTTC. Supplemented by reference TRBV18 and TRBJ2-1, the full variable domain reads NAGVMQNPRHLVRRRGQEARLRCSPMKGHSHVYWYRQLPEEGLKFMVYLQKENIIDESGMPKERFSAEFPKEGPSILRIQQVVRGDSAAYFCASSHTRPIVSGGPYNEQFFGPGTRLTVL.

This clonotype has more than one count but fewer than ten. The chain uses TRBV29-1 and TRBJ2-5; 11 bases match TRBD2. This CDR3 has 15 amino acids. Per the germline V gene, CDR1 is SQVTM and CDR2 is ANQGSEA. The V gene end was trimmed by 7 bases and the J gene end by 0 bases; junction bases not matched to a gene: 7. The CDR3 DNA is TGCAGCGGGATCCAGGGACTAGCGGACCAAGAGACCCAGTACTTC. It encodes CSGIQGLADQETQYF.

The chain links TRBV29-1 to TRBJ1-1; 7 nucleotides align to TRBD1. The germline V gene has CDR1 SQVTM and CDR2 ANQGSEA. Trimming took 7 bases from V and 4 from J; bases not matched to a gene: 9. There are 13 residues in the CDR3. In DNA, the CDR3 is TGCAGCGCCAATCCAGGGGGGAGCACTGAAGCTTTCTTT. The encoded protein is CSANPGGSTEAFF.

The V and J genes are TRBV9 and TRBJ2-2; TRBD1 agrees at 7 bases. The germline V gene has CDR1 SGDLS and CDR2 YYNGEE. Germline trimming cut 4 bases from V and 1 base from J; bases unmatched to any gene: 4. The CDR3 is 15 residues long. The CDR3 DNA reads TGTGCCAGCAGCATAGACAGGGTGAACACCGGGGAGCTGTTTTTT. Translated, it gives CASSIDRVNTGELFF. Drawing the rest from reference TRBV9 and TRBJ2-2, the complete variable domain is DSGVTQTPKHLITATGQRVTLRCSPRSGDLSVYWYQQSLDQGLQFLIQYYNGEERAKGNILERFSAQQFPDLHSELNLSSLELGDSALYFCASSIDRVNTGELFFGEGSRLTVL.

The V call is TRBV20-1, the J call TRBJ1-1; D gene uncertain. CDR1 and CDR2 (germline): DFQATT, SNEGSKA (reference sequence). V was cut by 4 bases and J by 0 bases, with 15 bases left in between. This CDR3 region has 15 residues. CDR3: CSATPEGVVNTEAFF. CDR3 nucleotides: TGCAGTGCTACCCCAGAGGGTGTTGTGAACACTGAAGCTTTCTTT.

There are a few counts of this clonotype. This sequence joins TRBV29-1 and TRBJ2-1; 16 nucleotides agree with TRBD2. With 3 bases clipped from V and 8 bases from J, the junction kept 4 bases outside the gene matches. The CDR3 totals 15 residues. Germline loops: CDR1 SQVTM, CDR2 ANQGSEA. The CDR3 protein is CSVEAGLAGGDEQFF. CDR3 in DNA: TGCAGCGTTGAGGCGGGACTAGCGGGAGGGGATGAGCAGTTCTTC.

The chain joins TRBV20-1 to TRBJ1-3; D is unresolved. Germline V gene data show CDR1 as DFQATT and CDR2 as SNEGSKA (reference sequence). The ends were cut back, 5 bases at V and 3 bases at J, with 2 bases in the middle. CDR3 length equals 10 residues. The CDR3 is CSARGNTIYF. CDR3 bases: TGCAGTGCTCGTGGAAACACCATATATTTT.

The CDR3 nucleotides read TGTGCCAGCAGCTTAGCGGGAGGGCCTGTGAATGAGCAGTTCTTC. Its protein is CASSLAGGPVNEQFF. The chain employs TRBV11-1 and TRBJ2-1; 7 nucleotides align to TRBD2. Germline CDR1 SGHAT, CDR2 FQDESV (reference sequence). With 0 bases clipped from V and 7 bases from J, the junction kept 6 bases outside the gene matches. There are 15 residues in the CDR3. The full variable domain, in which reference TRBV11-1 and TRBJ2-1 provide the parts outside the CDR3, is EAEVAQSPRYKITEKSQAVAFWCDPISGHATLYWYRQILGQGPELLVQFQDESVVDDSQLPKDRFSAERLKGVDSTLKIQPAELGDSAMYLCASSLAGGPVNEQFFGPGTRLTVL.

This chain uses TRBV5-8 with TRBJ2-7, with 7 nucleotides matching TRBD1. CDR1 and CDR2 (germline): SGHTS, YDEGEE. V dropped 3 bases and J dropped 9; count of bases not matched to a gene: 12. The CDR3 has 14 residues. Written as DNA, the CDR3 is TGTGCCAGCAGCTACGGGACAGTAATCTTTGGGCAGTACTTC. Its translation: CASSYGTVIFGQYF.

The chain is built from TRBV20-1 and TRBJ2-2; maybe TRBD2 (6 bases). The CDR3 sequence is 15 residues long. Trimming pared 3 bases from V and 6 bases from J, leaving 17 bases between. Germline CDR1 reads DFQATT; CDR2 reads SNEGSKA (reference sequence). The CDR3 region has the DNA TGCAGTGCTAGGCGGTCGGGGGAGTGGGCCGGGGAGCTGTTTTTT. It specifies CSARRSGEWAGELFF.

This clonotype turned up a few times. The rearrangement links TRBV5-6 to TRBJ1-2; the D gene is possibly TRBD1 (5 bases). This CDR3 spans 14 amino acids. Germline V gene lookup returns CDR1 SGHDT and CDR2 YYEEEE. V lost 0 bases and J lost 4, with 10 bases in between. The CDR3, as DNA: TGTGCCAGCAGCTTGGGGCAGGGAATCTATGGCTACACCTTC. Translating gives CASSLGQGIYGYTF.

The chain employs TRBV7-9 and TRBJ2-5; 7 bases map to TRBD1. Germline V gene sequence: CDR1 SEHNR, CDR2 FQNEAQ (reference sequence). V shed 3 bases and J 3 bases; nucleotides not matched to a gene: 4. The CDR3 has 14 amino acids. DNA of the CDR3: TGTGCCAGCAGCTTTTCGACAGGGAAAGAGACCCAGTACTTC. Amino acid sequence: CASSFSTGKETQYF.

Comment on this clonotype: An end of the junction does not agree with germline; a read error may underlie this. This rearrangement joins TRBV11-1 to TRBJ2-5; weak D call: TRBD1 (6 bases). Germline CDR1 SGHAT, CDR2 FQDESV (reference sequence). This CDR3 region has 13 residues. The CDR3 DNA reads TGTGCCAGCAGCCTCCGGACAGAAGGGACCAAGTACTTC. It encodes CASSLRTEGTKYF.

The chain is built from TRBV5-1 and TRBJ2-1; D uncertain. V shed 4 bases and J shed 9 bases, with 11 bases lying between them. This CDR3 contains 12 residues. The germline V gene has CDR1 SGHRS and CDR2 YFSETQ. The CDR3 loop is CASSPSDGEQFF. The CDR3 coding sequence is TGCGCCAGCAGCCCAAGTGATGGTGAGCAGTTCTTC.